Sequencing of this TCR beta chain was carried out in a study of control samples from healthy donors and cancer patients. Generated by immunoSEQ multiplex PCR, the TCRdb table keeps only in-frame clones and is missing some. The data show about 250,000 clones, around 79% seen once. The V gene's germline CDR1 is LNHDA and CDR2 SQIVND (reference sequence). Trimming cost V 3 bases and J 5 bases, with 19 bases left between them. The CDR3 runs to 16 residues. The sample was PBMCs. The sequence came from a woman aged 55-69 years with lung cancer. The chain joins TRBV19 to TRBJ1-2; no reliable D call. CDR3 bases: TGTGCCAGTAGTATTAAGGGCCGGCCGGTCCCATATGGCTACACCTTC. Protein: CASSIKGRPVPYGYTF. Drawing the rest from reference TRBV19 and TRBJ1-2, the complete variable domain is DGGITQSPKYLFRKEGQNVTLSCEQNLNHDAMYWYRQDPGQGLRLIYYSQIVNDFQKGDIAEGYSVSREKKESFPLTVTSAQKNPTAFYLCASSIKGRPVPYGYTFGSGTRLTVV.